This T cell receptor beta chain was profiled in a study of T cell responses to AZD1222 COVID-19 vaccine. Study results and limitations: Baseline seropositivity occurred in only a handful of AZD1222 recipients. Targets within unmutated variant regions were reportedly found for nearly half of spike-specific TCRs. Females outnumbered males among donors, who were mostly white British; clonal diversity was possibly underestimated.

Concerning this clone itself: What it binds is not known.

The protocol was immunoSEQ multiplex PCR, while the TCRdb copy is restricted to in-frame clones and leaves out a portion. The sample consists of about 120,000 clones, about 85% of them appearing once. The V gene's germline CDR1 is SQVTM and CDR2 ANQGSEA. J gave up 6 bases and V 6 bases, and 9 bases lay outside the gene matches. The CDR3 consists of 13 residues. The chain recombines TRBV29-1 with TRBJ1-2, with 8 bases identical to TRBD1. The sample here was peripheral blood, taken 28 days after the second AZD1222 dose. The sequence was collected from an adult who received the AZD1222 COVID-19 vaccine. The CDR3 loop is CSVLGQGVDGYTF. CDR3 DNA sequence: TGCAGCGTCCTAGGACAGGGAGTTGATGGCTACACCTTC. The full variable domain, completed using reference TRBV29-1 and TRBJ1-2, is SAVISQKPSRDICQRGTSLTIQCQVDSQVTMMFWYRQQPGQSLTLIATANQGSEATYESGFVIDKFPISRPNLTFSTLTVSNMSPEDSSIYLCSVLGQGVDGYTFGSGTRLTVV.